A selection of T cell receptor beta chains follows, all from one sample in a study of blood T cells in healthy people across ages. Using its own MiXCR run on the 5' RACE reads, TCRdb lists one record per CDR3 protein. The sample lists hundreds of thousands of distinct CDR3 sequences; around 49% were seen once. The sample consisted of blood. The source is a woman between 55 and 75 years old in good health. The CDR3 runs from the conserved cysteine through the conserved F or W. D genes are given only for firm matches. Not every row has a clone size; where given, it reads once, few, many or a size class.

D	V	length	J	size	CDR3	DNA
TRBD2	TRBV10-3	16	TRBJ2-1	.	CAISASGLAGDNEQFF	TGTGCCATCAGTGCCAGTGGGCTAGCGGGCGACAATGAGCAGTTCTTC
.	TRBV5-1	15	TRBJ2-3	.	CASRTGGRTADTQYF	TGCGCCAGCAGGACCGGAGGGCGCACGGCAGATACGCAGTATTTT
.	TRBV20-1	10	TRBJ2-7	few	CSASFNEQYF	TGCAGTGCTAGTTTTAATGAGCAGTACTTC
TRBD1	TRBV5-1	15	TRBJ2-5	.	CASSWNTGGGETQYF	TGCGCCAGCAGCTGGAATACAGGGGGCGGAGAGACCCAGTACTTC
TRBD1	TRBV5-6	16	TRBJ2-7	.	CASSLEGTGAYNEQYF	TGTGCCAGCAGCTTGGAAGGGACAGGGGCCTACAATGAGCAGTACTTC
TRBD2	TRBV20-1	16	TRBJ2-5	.	CSALRTSGGSQETQYF	TGCAGTGCGCTACGGACTAGCGGGGGGTCCCAAGAGACCCAGTACTTC
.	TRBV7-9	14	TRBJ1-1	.	CASSSERYNTEAFF	TGTGCCAGCAGCTCGGAAAGATATAACACTGAAGCTTTCTTT
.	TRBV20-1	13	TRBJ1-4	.	CSARSGSNEKLFF	TGCAGTGCTAGATCGGGGTCTAATGAAAAACTGTTTTTT
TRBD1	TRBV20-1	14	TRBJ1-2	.	CSARDGDSVCGYTF	TGCAGTGCTAGAGACGGGGACAGTGTCTGTGGCTACACCTTC
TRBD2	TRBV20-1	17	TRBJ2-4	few	CSARDLRAGGRIGIQYF	TGCAGTGCTAGAGATCTTAGGGCTGGCGGGAGGATTGGTATTCAGTACTTC
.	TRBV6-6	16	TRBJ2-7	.	CASSYSSEGGYNEQYF	TGTGCCAGCAGTTACTCATCCGAGGGGGGTTACAATGAGCAGTACTTC
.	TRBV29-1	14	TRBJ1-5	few	CSVKGGGGNQPQHF	TGCAGCGTTAAGGGGGGGGGCGGCAATCAGCCCCAGCATTTT
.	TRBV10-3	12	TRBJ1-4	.	CATGLVNEKLFF	TGTGCCACTGGACTGGTGAATGAAAAACTGTTTTTT
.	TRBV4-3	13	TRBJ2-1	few	CASSQDKGYEQFF	TGCGCCAGCAGCCAAGATAAAGGCTATGAGCAGTTCTTC
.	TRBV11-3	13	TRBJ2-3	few	CASSVVPTDTQYF	TGTGCCAGCAGCGTAGTACCCACAGATACGCAGTATTTT
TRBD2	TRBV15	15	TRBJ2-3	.	CATSRASGITDTQYF	TGTGCCACCAGCAGAGCTAGCGGGATTACAGATACGCAGTATTTT